This TCR beta chain was retrieved from a study of blood T cells in healthy people across ages. The V and J ends lost 1 base and 6 bases respectively, with 10 bases between them. Germline assignment: CDR1 MNHNS and CDR2 SASEGT. This CDR3 is built from 14 residues. Through a sample-barcoded 5' primer and a J-beta primer mix, a second PCR was run for roughly 7 to 11 cycles. TCRdb passed the 5' RACE reads through MiXCR, listing each CDR3 protein once. The table lists over 300,000 distinct CDR3 sequences, 45% to 65% of them singletons, with around 49% in the top ten. The source material was blood. The genes are TRBV6-1 and TRBJ1-5; D is uncertain. This clonotype was obtained from a man between 60 and 75 years old in good health. The CDR3 sequence: CASSEVGSLQPQHF. The CDR3 nucleotides are TGTGCCAGCAGTGAAGTTGGGAGCCTTCAGCCCCAGCATTTT.